This paragraph covers one TCR beta chain sequence. This CDR3 fails to terminate in the conserved phenylalanine or tryptophan, so it likely reflects a read error. The limits of the CDR3 on the DNA are not certain, so only TCRdb's listed CDR3 is given. This specimen belongs to a study of cytomegalovirus exposure and HLA in healthy donors. The PCR employed 60 Vbeta primers together with 13 Jbeta primers. The table came from immunoSEQ multiplex PCR; TCRdb's copy has only in-frame clones and leaves some out. The repertoire has 100,000 to 150,000 clones, around 81% of them found once; the top ten carry 0.95% to 1.5%. Germline V gene data show CDR1 as LNHNV and CDR2 as YYDKDF (reference sequence). The CDR3 length equals 13 residues, ends included.

Sample: PBMCs. The sequence was obtained from a female donor in good health and CMV-seronegative. The J gene is TRBJ1-4, the V gene TRBV15; TRBD1 was called by the table and not checked on the DNA. Here the CDR3 reads CATSRDPRMPTQV.